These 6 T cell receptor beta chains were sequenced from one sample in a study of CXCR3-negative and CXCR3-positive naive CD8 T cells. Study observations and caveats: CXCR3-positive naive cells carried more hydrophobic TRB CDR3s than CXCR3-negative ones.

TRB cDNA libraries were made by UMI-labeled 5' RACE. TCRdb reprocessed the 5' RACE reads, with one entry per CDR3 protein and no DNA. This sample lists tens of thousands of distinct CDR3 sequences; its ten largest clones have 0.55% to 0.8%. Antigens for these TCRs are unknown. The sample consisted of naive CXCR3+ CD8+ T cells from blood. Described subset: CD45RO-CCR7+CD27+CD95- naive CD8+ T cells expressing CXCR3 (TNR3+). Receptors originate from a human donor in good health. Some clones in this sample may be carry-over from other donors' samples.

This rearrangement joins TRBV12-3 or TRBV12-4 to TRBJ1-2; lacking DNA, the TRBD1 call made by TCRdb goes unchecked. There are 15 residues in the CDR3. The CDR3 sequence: CASSAGQQVYYGYTF.

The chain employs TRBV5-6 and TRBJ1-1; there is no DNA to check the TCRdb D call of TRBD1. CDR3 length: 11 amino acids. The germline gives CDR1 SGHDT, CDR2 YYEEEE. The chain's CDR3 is CASSLGQEAFF.

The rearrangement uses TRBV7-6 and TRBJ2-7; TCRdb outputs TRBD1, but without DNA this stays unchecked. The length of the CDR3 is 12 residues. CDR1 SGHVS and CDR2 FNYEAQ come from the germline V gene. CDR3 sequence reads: CASRGANYEQYF.

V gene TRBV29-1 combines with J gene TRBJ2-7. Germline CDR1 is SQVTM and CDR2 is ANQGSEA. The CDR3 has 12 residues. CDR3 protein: CSVTNGAYEQYF.

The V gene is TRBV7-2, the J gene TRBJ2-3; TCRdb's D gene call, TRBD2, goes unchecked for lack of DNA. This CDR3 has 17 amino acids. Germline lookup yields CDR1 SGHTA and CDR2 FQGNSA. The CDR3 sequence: CASSAQPLAGVTDTQYF.

The CDR3 is CASSKYGNSTDTQYF. The chain has TRBV21-1 and TRBJ2-3. TRBV21-1 is noted as a pseudogene. This CDR3 has 15 residues.